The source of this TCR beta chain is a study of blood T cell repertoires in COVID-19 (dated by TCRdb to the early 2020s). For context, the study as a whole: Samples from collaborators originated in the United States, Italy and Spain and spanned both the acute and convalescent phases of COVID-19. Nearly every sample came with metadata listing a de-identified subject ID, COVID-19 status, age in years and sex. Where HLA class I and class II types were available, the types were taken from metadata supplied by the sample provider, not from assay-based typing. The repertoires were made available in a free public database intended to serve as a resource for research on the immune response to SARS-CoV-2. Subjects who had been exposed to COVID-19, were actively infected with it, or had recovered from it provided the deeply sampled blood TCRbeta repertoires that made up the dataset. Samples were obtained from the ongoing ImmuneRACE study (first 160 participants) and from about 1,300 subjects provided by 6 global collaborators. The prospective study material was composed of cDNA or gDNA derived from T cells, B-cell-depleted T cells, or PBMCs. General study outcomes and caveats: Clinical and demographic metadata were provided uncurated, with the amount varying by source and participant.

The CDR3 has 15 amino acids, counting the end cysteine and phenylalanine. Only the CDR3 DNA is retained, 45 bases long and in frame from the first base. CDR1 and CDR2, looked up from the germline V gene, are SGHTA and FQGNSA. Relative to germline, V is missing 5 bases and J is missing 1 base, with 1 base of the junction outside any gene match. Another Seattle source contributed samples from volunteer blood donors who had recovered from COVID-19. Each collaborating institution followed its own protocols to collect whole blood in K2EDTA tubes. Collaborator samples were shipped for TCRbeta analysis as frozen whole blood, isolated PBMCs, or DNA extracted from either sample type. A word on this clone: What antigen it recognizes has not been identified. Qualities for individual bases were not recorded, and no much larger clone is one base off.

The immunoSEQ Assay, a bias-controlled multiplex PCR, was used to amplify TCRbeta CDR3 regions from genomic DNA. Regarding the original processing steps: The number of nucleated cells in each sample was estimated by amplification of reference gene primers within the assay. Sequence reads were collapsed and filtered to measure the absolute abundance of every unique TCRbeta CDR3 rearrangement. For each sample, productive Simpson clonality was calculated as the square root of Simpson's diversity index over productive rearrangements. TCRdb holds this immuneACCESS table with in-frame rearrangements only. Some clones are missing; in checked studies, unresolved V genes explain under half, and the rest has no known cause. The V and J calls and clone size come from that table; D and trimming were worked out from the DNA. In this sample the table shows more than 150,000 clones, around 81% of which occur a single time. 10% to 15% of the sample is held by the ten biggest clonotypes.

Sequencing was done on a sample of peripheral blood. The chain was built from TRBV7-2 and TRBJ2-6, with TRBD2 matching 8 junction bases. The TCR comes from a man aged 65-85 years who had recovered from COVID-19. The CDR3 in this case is CASSRGGSGANVLTF. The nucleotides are TGTGCCAGCAGCCGGGGGGGGTCTGGGGCCAACGTCCTGACTTTC.